Listed below are T cell receptor beta chains from one sample, sequenced in a study of blood T cell repertoires in COVID-19. Assay used: immunoSEQ multiplex PCR; TCRdb lists only in-frame clones, some missing. The sample lists some 130,000 clones; approximately 80% were seen once. Sequenced sample: peripheral blood. The receptors come from a man aged 60 to 75 who had recovered from COVID-19. CDR3s include the opening cysteine and the closing phenylalanine or tryptophan. A D gene is named only where the DNA matches it firmly. Some rows mark clone size as missing; the rest say once, few, many or name a class of expanded clone.

v_gene	j_gene	abundance	d_gene	CDR3nt	CDR3aa
TRBV11-2	TRBJ2-2	-	-	TGTGCCAGCAGCCCCCGACAGTCCACCGGGGAGCTGTTTTTT	CASSPRQSTGELFF
TRBV6-4	TRBJ2-3	-	TRBD2	TGTGCCAGCAGTGATTCAAGCGGGGGGGCCAATACGCAGTATTTT	CASSDSSGGANTQYF
TRBV30	TRBJ2-2	-	-	TGTGCCTGGAGTGGCCTTACAGGAGCCGGGGAGCTGTTTTTT	CAWSGLTGAGELFF
TRBV3-1/TRBV3-2	TRBJ2-3	-	TRBD2	TGTGCCAGCAGCCAAGGTCCTAGCGGAAGCACAGATACGCAGTATTTT	CASSQGPSGSTDTQYF
TRBV7-2	TRBJ2-7	few	-	TGTGCCAGCAGCCTCCTCCCGGGACTTTACGAGCAGTACTTC	CASSLLPGLYEQYF
TRBV15	TRBJ1-5	-	-	TGTGCCACCCGATCACCGGGGAGTACGGATCAGCCCCAGCATTTT	CATRSPGSTDQPQHF
TRBV5-5	TRBJ1-5	-	-	TGTGCCAGCAGCTTGGGACACCATAGCAATCAGCCCCAGCATTTT	CASSLGHHSNQPQHF
TRBV20-1	TRBJ2-1	-	-	TGCAGTGCTTCCCCGGACTATTTGCAGTTCTTC	CSASPDYLQFF
TRBV2	TRBJ1-1	once	TRBD1	TGTGCCAGCAGGACGACAGGGGACACTGAAGCTTTCTTT	CASRTTGDTEAFF
TRBV28	TRBJ2-6	-	-	TGTGCCAGCAGTACCCACAGGTCCAACTCTGGGGCCAACGTCCTGACTTTC	CASSTHRSNSGANVLTF
TRBV29-1	TRBJ1-5	-	-	TGCAGCGTTATGGGAGAGGGAGGGCCCCAGCATTTT	CSVMGEGGPQHF
TRBV12-3/TRBV12-4	TRBJ1-2	-	TRBD1	TGTGCCAGCGGGGGGCAGGGGGGCTATGGCTACACCTTC	CASGGQGGYGYTF
TRBV7-2	TRBJ1-4	-	TRBD1	TGTGCCAGCAGCAGGGGGCCCCCGGGGATTGCGAATGAAAAACTGTTTTTT	CASSRGPPGIANEKLFF
TRBV27	TRBJ1-1	-	-	TGTGCCAGCAGTTCCGGTTGGGGGGAGATGGACACTGAAGCTTTCTTT	CASSSGWGEMDTEAFF
TRBV7-6	TRBJ1-4	-	TRBD1	TGTGCCAGCAGCCTTGATCAGGGGGTCCGTTTAGAAAAACTGTTTTTT	CASSLDQGVRLEKLFF
TRBV5-1	TRBJ2-4	-	TRBD1	TGCGCCAGCAGCTTGGAACGAGGGGGCGTCGATTCGAGCTTC	CASSLERGGVDSSF
TRBV30	TRBJ1-1	-	-	TGTGCCTGGAGTGGTGCCAGGGAAGCTTTCTTT	CAWSGAREAFF
TRBV10-2	TRBJ2-7	many	TRBD2	TGCGCCAGCAGCCCTAGCGGGAGTTTCAACGAGCAGTACTTC	CASSPSGSFNEQYF
TRBV7-3	TRBJ1-2	-	-	TGTGCCAGCAGCTCTACGAAGGGGCAGGGTGGCTACACCTTC	CASSSTKGQGGYTF
TRBV7-2	TRBJ2-5	-	TRBD2	TGTGCCAGCAGCTTATTTCTACTAGCGGAGACCCAGTACTTC	CASSLFLLAETQYF
TRBV5-6	TRBJ2-5	-	-	TGTGCCAGCAGCTTAGTTTCTAGCCGCCAGGAGACCCAGTACTTC	CASSLVSSRQETQYF
TRBV6-2/TRBV6-3	TRBJ1-2	-	-	TGTGCCAGCAGTTACTCGCCACCGCGTTATGGCTACACCTTC	CASSYSPPRYGYTF
TRBV28	TRBJ1-2	-	-	TGTGCCAGCAGTTTGGGCAGAAACTATGGCTACACCTTC	CASSLGRNYGYTF
TRBV11-1	TRBJ2-5	once	TRBD2	TGTGCCAGCAGCTTAGCCGCTAGCGGGAGGGCCGGAGAGACCCAGTACTTC	CASSLAASGRAGETQYF
TRBV6-5	TRBJ2-5	once	-	TGTGCCAGCAGCCGGACGGGGAAGGAGACCCAGTACTTC	CASSRTGKETQYF
TRBV12-3/TRBV12-4	TRBJ2-2	-	-	TGTGCCAGCAGCGAAGGACAGTTCGGGGAGCTGTTTTTT	CASSEGQFGELFF
TRBV20-1	TRBJ1-1	-	TRBD1	TGCAGTGCTAGTCTCGGGACAGGGAGGACTGAAGCTTTCTTT	CSASLGTGRTEAFF
TRBV6-5	TRBJ2-7	-	-	TGTGCCAGCAGTCTATCCTCCAGGGTTCACGAGCAGTACTTC	CASSLSSRVHEQYF
TRBV7-8	TRBJ2-2	once	TRBD2	TGTGCCAGCAGCTTGCGGGAGGGCGGGGAGCTGTTTTTT	CASSLREGGELFF
TRBV7-2	TRBJ2-6	-	TRBD1	TGTGCCAGCAGCGGACAAATTACAGGGGGCTCTGGGGCCAACGTCCTGACTTTC	CASSGQITGGSGANVLTF
TRBV10-1	TRBJ2-2	-	-	TGCGCCAGCAGGAGGGGCCCGCGGGGCCCCGGGGAGCTGTTTTTT	CASRRGPRGPGELFF
TRBV4-2	TRBJ2-7	-	-	TGTGCCAGCAGCCAAGATCTTATGGCGGGGTCGATCTACGAGCAGTACTTC	CASSQDLMAGSIYEQYF
TRBV3-1/TRBV3-2	TRBJ2-3	-	TRBD2	TGTGCCAGCAGCCCACCACTAGCGGGAACTTATACGCAGTATTTT	CASSPPLAGTYTQYF
TRBV29-1	TRBJ2-3	-	TRBD2	TGCAGCGCCAGAGTGGCTAGCGGTCAAAGTACGCAGTATTTT	CSARVASGQSTQYF
TRBV7-3	TRBJ2-7	once	-	TGTGCCAGCAGCTTAGAGGCGGGGGCCTCCTACGAGCAGTACTTC	CASSLEAGASYEQYF
TRBV7-9	TRBJ2-2	few	-	TGTGCCAGCAGCTTAGGACAGCCCAACACCGGGGAGCTGTTTTTT	CASSLGQPNTGELFF
TRBV4-1	TRBJ2-3	many	-	TGCGCCAGCAGCCAAGATCGGAACGAGGCCACAGATACGCAGTATTTT	CASSQDRNEATDTQYF
TRBV30	TRBJ1-4	-	-	TGTGCCTGGAGCCTTTCCAGGGGTGAAAAACTGTTTTTT	CAWSLSRGEKLFF
TRBV28	TRBJ1-1	-	TRBD1	TGTGCCAGCCTCACAGGGGGGAACACTGAAGCTTTCTTT	CASLTGGNTEAFF
TRBV6-4	TRBJ2-3	-	-	TGTGCCAGCAGTGACTCGAGAGCTAGCACAGATACGCAGTATTTT	CASSDSRASTDTQYF
TRBV3-1/TRBV3-2	TRBJ2-7	-	TRBD2	TGTGCCAGCAGCCCCGCCCGGGGGGGCTACGAGCAGTACTTC	CASSPARGGYEQYF
TRBV19	TRBJ1-5	-	-	TGTGCCAGTAGTACCCAGACAACACCCCAGCATTTT	CASSTQTTPQHF
TRBV9	TRBJ1-5	-	TRBD1	TGTGCCAGCAGCGTAGGAGGGGACAGGGGAAGCCAGCCCCAGCATTTT	CASSVGGDRGSQPQHF
TRBV28	TRBJ2-5	-	-	TGTGCCAGCACCACCTTGAGCGCGATCCAAGAGACCCAGTACTTC	CASTTLSAIQETQYF
TRBV6-5	TRBJ1-6	-	-	TGTGCCAGCAGGACAGTAGGCAGTTCACCCCTCCACTTT	CASRTVGSSPLHF